The source of this T cell receptor beta chain is a study of cytomegalovirus exposure and HLA in healthy donors. Profiled with immunoSEQ multiplex PCR; TCRdb holds only in-frame clones, not every one. The sample shows a few hundred thousand clones, 88% of them seen only once. General observations from the study: High specificity and sensitivity for cytomegalovirus status were reported for the classifier. Researchers counted approximately 160 TCR beta chains as cytomegalovirus-associated. Specific recognition of CMV antigens was confirmed in vitro for a few chains (all CMV-associated).

Concerning this clone itself: What it recognizes is unknown.

The origin of this receptor is a woman aged 18-29 years in good health and CMV-seronegative. Sequenced: PBMCs.

CDR3 nucleotide sequence: TGTGCCAGCAGCCATCCCACAGGGGGCTGGGGCTACACCTTC. Amino acids: CASSHPTGGWGYTF. The V call is TRBV5-4, the J call TRBJ1-2; 9 bases match TRBD1. Germline CDR1 and CDR2: SGHNT and YYREEE (reference sequence). J was trimmed by 8 bases and V by 4 bases; bases with no gene match: 9. The CDR3 consists of 14 residues.